The entry below gives a single T cell receptor beta chain sequence along with its context. Trimming pared 2 bases from V and 3 bases from J, leaving 13 bases between. The CDR3 runs to 15 residues. Per germline, CDR1 MNHEY and CDR2 SVGAGI. 13 Jbeta primers and 60 Vbeta primers were used for the PCR. Clones were sequenced by immunoSEQ multiplex PCR, and TCRdb holds only the in-frame ones, with some missing. The sample shows approximately 210,000 clones, about 76% of them seen only once. The data belong to a study of cytomegalovirus exposure and HLA in healthy donors. The sequence came from a male donor in good health and CMV-seropositive. The V call is TRBV6-5, the J call TRBJ1-1; D is unresolved. Input material: PBMCs. The CDR3 DNA follows: TGTGCCAGCAGTTACGGAGAGAATCTTTACACTGAAGCTTTCTTT. This encodes CASSYGENLYTEAFF.